The entry below gives a single T cell receptor (beta chain) sequence along with its context. The CDR3 has 12 residues. V lost 6 bases and J 5 bases, leaving 10 bases between the germline ends. Seattle patients were enrolled while actively infected and followed longitudinally. Original analysis: Quantification of nucleated cells was approximated via reference gene primer amplification. The protocol was immunoSEQ multiplex PCR, while the TCRdb copy is restricted to in-frame clones and leaves out a portion. The D gene and trimming were derived from the DNA, and the V and J assignments and clone size from that table. Among approximately 110,000 clones, around 85% were seen once, and the ten largest hold about 6.1%. These data belong to a study of blood T cell repertoires in COVID-19. For the study at large: Acute and convalescent COVID-19 specimens originated in the United States, Italy and Spain. The cDNA or gDNA used as material had been derived from T cells, B-cell-depleted T cells, or PBMCs.

The receptor comes from a woman aged 55-69 years with COVID-19, enrolled during active disease. The sample taken for sequencing was peripheral blood. The rearrangement uses TRBV12-3 or TRBV12-4 and TRBJ1-2; unclear D gene. The DNA for the CDR3 is TGTGCCAGCAGCCCTGGGCCGTATGGCTACACCTTC. It codes for CASSPGPYGYTF.